The 23 T cell receptor beta chains below come from one sample, sequenced in a study of OX40 agonist ivuxolimab in advanced cancers. TCRdb keeps only in-frame clones here, not all; method: immunoSEQ multiplex PCR. The profile shows about 55,000 clones, roughly nine tenths of them singletons. The source was CD4+ or CD8+ T cells sorted from blood, collected in a trial of the OX40 agonist ivuxolimab. Receptors were obtained from an adult with an advanced solid tumor such as melanoma, head and neck, liver or kidney cancer.

V and J are TRBV9 and TRBJ2-3, with a tentative D call TRBD2 (6 bases). V was clipped by 8 bases and J by 0 bases, with 13 bases between them. CDR3 length: 14 residues. Looked up from germline, CDR1 is SGDLS and CDR2 is YYNGEE. The CDR3, as DNA: TGTGCCAGTTCGCTTAGCGGAAGCACAGATACGCAGTATTTT. This translates into CASSLSGSTDTQYF. The whole variable domain, filled in from reference TRBV9 and TRBJ2-3, reads DSGVTQTPKHLITATGQRVTLRCSPRSGDLSVYWYQQSLDQGLQFLIQYYNGEERAKGNILERFSAQQFPDLHSELNLSSLELGDSALYFCASSLSGSTDTQYFGPGTRLTVL.

The J gene is TRBJ1-2, the V gene TRBV6-6, with D maybe TRBD1 (6 bases). Germline CDR1 is MNHNY and CDR2 is SVGAGI (reference sequence). V lost 3 bases and J 0 bases, leaving 8 bases between the germline ends. This CDR3 is 14 amino acids long. CDR3 DNA sequence: TGTGCCAGCAGTTATTGGACAGCTAACTATGGCTACACCTTC. Translating gives CASSYWTANYGYTF.

This clone showed up just a few times. The chain uses TRBV19 and TRBJ2-3, with unresolved D. Trimming cost V 6 bases and J 0 bases, with 19 bases left between them. Germline CDR1 and CDR2: LNHDA and SQIVND (reference sequence). The CDR3 contains 17 residues. The CDR3 DNA follows: TGTGCCAGTAGCGGAAGCGAGACCCCTTCTAGCACAGATACGCAGTATTTT. It codes for CASSGSETPSSTDTQYF.

Concerning this clone itself: The identical CDR3 is also encoded by other nucleotide sequences in the sample. The rearrangement uses TRBV9 and TRBJ2-7; 7 nucleotides align to TRBD2. This CDR3 contains 15 residues. In germline, CDR1 is SGDLS, CDR2 YYNGEE. J gave up 0 bases and V 0 bases, and 3 bases lay outside the gene matches. The chain's CDR3 is CASSVGSGSSYEQYF. In DNA form, the CDR3 reads TGTGCCAGCAGCGTAGGTAGCGGGTCCTCCTACGAGCAGTACTTC.

The V and J genes are TRBV7-9 and TRBJ2-1; a weak D match, TRBD2 (6 bases). Germline CDR1 is SEHNR and CDR2 is FQNEAQ (reference sequence). Deletions cut 6 bases from V and 4 bases from J, with 10 bases between. This CDR3 is built from 13 residues. The DNA of the CDR3 is TGTGCCAGCAGTTATGCGGGGTACAATGAGCAGTTCTTC. This sequence encodes CASSYAGYNEQFF.

The chain has TRBV27 and TRBJ2-1; D possibly corresponds to TRBD2 (5 bases). Trimming shortened V by 8 bases and J by 16 bases, and 21 bases separated the two germline ends. Germline V lookup: CDR1 MNHEY, CDR2 SMNVEV (reference sequence). The CDR3 length is 12 residues. CDR3 loop: CASGPGLPGGFF. Written as DNA, the CDR3 is TGTGCCAGCGGCCCCGGACTTCCCGGAGGATTCTTC.

V and J are TRBV28 and TRBJ2-5; TRBD2 aligns across 8 bases. CDR3 length: 14 amino acids. The V segment lost 6 bases and the J segment 4 bases; nucleotides outside the gene matches: 7. Germline CDR1 reads MDHEN; CDR2 reads SYDVKM. This chain's CDR3 is CASSKEAGVETQYF. The CDR3 DNA follows: TGTGCCAGCAGCAAAGAAGCGGGAGTAGAGACCCAGTACTTC.

The rearrangement uses TRBV30 and TRBJ2-1; 7 bases match TRBD2. Germline assignment: CDR1 GTSNPN and CDR2 SVGIG (reference sequence). CDR3 length: 13 residues. V shed 5 bases, J shed 7 bases, and the junction held 8 bases outside the gene matches. The chain's CDR3 is CAWASGFNNEQFF. Written as DNA, the CDR3 is TGTGCCTGGGCTAGCGGATTTAATAATGAGCAGTTCTTC. The full variable domain, completed using reference TRBV30 and TRBJ2-1, is SQTIHQWPATLVQPVGSPLSLECTVEGTSNPNLYWYRQAAGRGLQLLFYSVGIGQISSEVPQNLSASRPQDRQFILSSKKLLLSDSGFYLCAWASGFNNEQFFGPGTRLTVL.

The CDR3 sequence: CASSFPGTGLRGNTIYF. The CDR3 DNA sequence: TGTGCCAGCAGCTTCCCCGGGACAGGCCTACGGGGAAACACCATATATTTT. This chain joins TRBV7-9 and TRBJ1-3, with 8 nucleotides matching TRBD1. CDR3 length equals 17 residues. V shed 3 bases, J shed 4 bases, and the junction held 11 bases outside the gene matches. Germline CDR1 and CDR2: SEHNR and FQNEAQ (reference sequence).

The V call is TRBV9, the J call TRBJ2-1; 8 bases line up with TRBD2. V shed 4 bases and J 0 bases; nucleotides not matched to a gene: 3. The CDR3 totals 15 residues. CDR1 and CDR2 from the germline V gene are SGDLS and YYNGEE. The CDR3 is CASSFSGSSYNEQFF. The DNA for the CDR3 is TGTGCCAGCAGCTTCAGCGGGAGCTCCTACAATGAGCAGTTCTTC.

This clone turned up a few times. Additional DNA sequences in this sample encode the identical CDR3. The chain has TRBV13 and TRBJ2-1; D may be TRBD1 or TRBD2 (6 bases each). Germline V gene sequence: CDR1 PRHDT, CDR2 FYEKMQ (reference sequence). The CDR3 length is 12 residues. V was cut by 1 base and J by 10 bases, with 8 bases left in between. Here the CDR3 reads CASSLEGGEQFF. The CDR3, as DNA: TGTGCCAGCAGCTTAGAGGGGGGAGAGCAGTTCTTC. Full variable domain (rest looked up from reference TRBV13 and TRBJ2-1): AAGVIQSPRHLIKEKRETATLKCYPIPRHDTVYWYQQGPGQDPQFLISFYEKMQSDKGSIPDRFSAQQFSDYHSELNMSSLELGDSALYFCASSLEGGEQFFGPGTRLTVL.

V gene TRBV6-5 combines with J gene TRBJ2-5; 10 positions agree with TRBD2. The end of the DNA fits TRBJ2-7 better, so the J call may be wrong. CDR3 length: 15 residues. Germline V CDR1 and CDR2: MNHEY, SVGAGI. The CDR3 sequence is CASSQETSGLYEQYF. In nucleotides, the CDR3 is TGTGCCAGCAGTCAGGAGACTAGCGGGTTGTACGAGCAGTACTTC.

The chain couples TRBV4-1 to TRBJ2-1, with 9 bases matching TRBD2. V was clipped by 3 bases and J by 8 bases; unmatched bases: 8. From germline, CDR1 is MGHRA and CDR2 YSYEKL. The CDR3 runs to 15 residues. Here the CDR3 reads CASSHLAGALDEQFF. The CDR3 region has the DNA TGCGCCAGCAGCCACTTAGCGGGGGCTTTGGATGAGCAGTTCTTC.

This chain uses TRBV4-1 with TRBJ2-3, with D maybe TRBD2 (6 bases). The V and J ends lost 1 base and 1 base respectively, with 12 bases between them. The CDR3 sequence is 16 residues long. Germline V gene sequence: CDR1 MGHRA, CDR2 YSYEKL. CDR3 DNA: TGCGCCAGCAGCCAAGGGAGTTGGGAGGGCACAGATACGCAGTATTTT. Encoded protein: CASSQGSWEGTDTQYF.

Only one count was recorded for this clone. The V call is TRBV29-1, the J call TRBJ2-5; a possible D gene is TRBD2 (6 bases). The V end was cut by 5 bases, the J end by 2 bases, with 12 bases between. Germline CDR1 reads SQVTM; CDR2 reads ANQGSEA. CDR3 size: 13 residues. CDR3 amino acids: CSVFRGLQETQYF. CDR3 in DNA: TGCAGCGTTTTTAGGGGACTTCAAGAGACCCAGTACTTC.

This sequence joins TRBV9 and TRBJ2-5; 10 nucleotides match TRBD2. J lost 4 bases, V lost 3 bases, and 9 bases had no gene match. The V gene's germline CDR1 is SGDLS and CDR2 YYNGEE. The CDR3 has 16 residues. The CDR3: CASSATKREGLETQYF. The CDR3 nucleotides are TGTGCCAGCAGCGCGACTAAGCGGGAGGGCCTAGAGACCCAGTACTTC.

The genes are TRBV7-9 and TRBJ2-1; 11 bases fit TRBD2. This CDR3 region has 16 residues. Unmatched junction bases numbered 3, after V lost 3 bases and J lost 2 bases. CDR1 and CDR2 (germline): SEHNR, FQNEAQ (reference sequence). The CDR3 coding sequence is TGTGCCAGCAGCTTCCTTAGCGGGAGGGCCTACAATGAGCAGTTCTTC. This encodes CASSFLSGRAYNEQFF.

This chain uses TRBV30 with TRBJ2-5; a possible D gene is TRBD1 (5 bases). V was shortened by 2 bases and J by 1 base, with 11 bases between the two germline ends. Germline values: CDR1 GTSNPN, CDR2 SVGIG (reference sequence). The CDR3 has 14 amino acids. The CDR3 region has the DNA TGTGCCTGGAGTTCCATACAGGTCCAAGAGACCCAGTACTTC. Translating gives CAWSSIQVQETQYF.

V and J are TRBV7-2 and TRBJ2-7; D unclear. Trimming removed 4 bases from V and 0 bases from J, with 7 bases in between. CDR3 length: 13 residues. Germline loops: CDR1 SGHTA, CDR2 FQGNSA. This CDR3 is CASSSPGSYEQYF. The CDR3, as DNA: TGTGCCAGCAGCTCCCCGGGCTCCTACGAGCAGTACTTC.

This sequence joins TRBV9 and TRBJ2-5; possibly TRBD1 or TRBD2 for D (6 bases each). Germline assignment: CDR1 SGDLS and CDR2 YYNGEE. V was shortened by 3 bases and J by 3 bases, with 15 bases between the two germline ends. The CDR3 extends over 15 amino acids. The CDR3 sequence: CASSAQGLEKETQYF. CDR3 coding DNA: TGTGCCAGCAGCGCACAGGGACTGGAAAAAGAGACCCAGTACTTC.

This chain uses TRBV29-1 with TRBJ2-1, with D perhaps being TRBD1 or TRBD2 (5 bases each). Germline V lookup: CDR1 SQVTM, CDR2 ANQGSEA. Trimming took 7 bases from V and 10 from J, leaving 11 bases between them. The CDR3 length is 10 residues. CDR3 in amino acids: CSARWGEQFF. CDR3 bases: TGCAGCGCAAGATGGGGGGAGCAGTTCTTC.

The chain couples TRBV9 to TRBJ2-1, with a weak D call TRBD2 (6 bases). This CDR3 is 14 amino acids long. Germline values: CDR1 SGDLS, CDR2 YYNGEE. V lost 0 bases to trimming and J lost 10 bases, with 14 bases between them. The CDR3 bases are TGTGCCAGCAGCGTAGGAGGGACTCCTCCGGAGCAGTTCTTC. Protein product: CASSVGGTPPEQFF.

The chain employs TRBV4-1 and TRBJ2-6, with D unclear. V dropped 4 bases and J dropped 4 bases, with 8 bases sitting between them. Looked up from germline, CDR1 is MGHRA and CDR2 is YSYEKL. The CDR3 extends over 14 amino acids. The CDR3 DNA sequence: TGCGCCAGCAGCCCCTTAGCCGGGGCCAACGTCCTGACTTTC. Its translation is CASSPLAGANVLTF.